This TCR beta chain was recovered during a study of T-cell memory formation after mild COVID-19. TCRdb reprocessed the 5' RACE reads with MiXCR, giving one entry per CDR3 protein. This table holds roughly 180,000 distinct CDR3 sequences, approximately 17% found once. Germline CDR1 and CDR2: MNHEY and SVGEGT. Trimming removed 8 bases at V and 5 bases at J, with 6 bases between. CDR3 length: 10 amino acids. Findings and caveats of the study: Some clones that responded were present in memory (sampled pre-infection), which suggests cross-reactive memory joined. Second-wave clones that peaked on day 37 lacked confirmed SARS-CoV-2 specificity. A balance of CD4 and CD8 characterized clones contracting day 15 to 85, whereas later expanders leaned CD4+.

This clonotype has only a few counts. Its antigen is currently unknown. The origin of this receptor is a young man who had mild COVID-19 (a few samples of this study predate the infection). Cell type and time point are not known. V gene TRBV6-2 or TRBV6-3 combines with J gene TRBJ2-5; D gene unclear. Sequencing used PBMCs or a T cell subset sorted from them (not recorded which). CDR3 coding DNA: TGTGCCAGCCGTTGGGAGACCCAGTACTTC. Residues: CASRWETQYF.